This paragraph covers one T cell receptor beta chain sequence. This record comes from a study of cytomegalovirus exposure and HLA in healthy donors. V was pared by 6 bases and J by 5 bases, with 18 bases between. CDR1 and CDR2 (germline): MNHNS, SASEGT. The CDR3 sequence is 15 residues long. Researchers ran the PCR with 60 Vbeta and 13 Jbeta primers. Method: immunoSEQ multiplex PCR; TCRdb's copy keeps in-frame clones and lacks some. In the table there are 150,000 to 160,000 clones, over 70% of which are singletons. Sequenced input: PBMCs. J is TRBJ2-3 and V is TRBV6-1; perhaps TRBD1 as D (6 bases). The source of this sequence is a man aged 30-40 years in good health and CMV-seronegative. The CDR3, as DNA: TGTGCCAGCAGGAGAAGGGGGTATGGGATAGATACGCAGTATTTT. This codes for CASRRRGYGIDTQYF.